Listed below are T cell receptor beta chains from one sample, sequenced in a study of blood T cells in healthy people across ages. TCRdb itself ran the 5' RACE reads through MiXCR, one entry per CDR3 protein. The repertoire holds some 780,000 distinct CDR3 sequences, with more than 50% as singletons. Sequenced material: blood. The receptor source for this set is a man aged 35 to 55 in good health. Both conserved end residues are part of each CDR3. Each record gives: V gene, J gene, D gene, clone size, CDR3 DNA, CDR3 protein. The D gene is left open where the match is weak. The listing skips clone size in some rows; elsewhere it reads once, few, many or a size class.

>TRBV25-1|TRBJ2-5|TRBD2|NA
TGTGCCAGCAGTACCGCGGGACTAGGTGGTTTTGCCCAGTACTTC
CASSTAGLGGFAQYF
>TRBV28|TRBJ2-7|NA|many
TGTGCCAGCAGCCCGTCAGCCCGAGCGGTCGAGCAGTACTTC
CASSPSARAVEQYF
>TRBV7-2|TRBJ1-1|NA|NA
TGTGCCAGCAGCCCCTACACTACCACTGAAGCTTTCTTT
CASSPYTTTEAFF
>TRBV3-1|TRBJ2-7|TRBD1|few
TGTGCCAGCAGCCAAGATAGACAGGGACGAACCCAGTACTTC
CASSQDRQGRTQYF
>TRBV20-1|TRBJ2-7|TRBD2|NA
TGCAGTGCTAGAGAGTCGGGACTAGGCTACGAGCAGTACTTC
CSARESGLGYEQYF
>TRBV13|TRBJ2-5|NA|once
TGTGCCAGCAGCCACCCCGTGGCGGGCAACCAAGAGACCCAGTACTTC
CASSHPVAGNQETQYF
>TRBV20-1|TRBJ2-6|NA|NA
TGCAGTGCTAGAGGCACCCCTGAGGCCAACGTCCTGACTTTC
CSARGTPEANVLTF
>TRBV20-1|TRBJ1-2|TRBD1|few
TGCAGCGGTACAGGGGGCGGAGGGAGCGGCTACACCTTC
CSGTGGGGSGYTF
>TRBV7-2|TRBJ2-7|TRBD2|NA
TGTGCCAGCAGCCCGCGGACTAGCGGGGTCGAGCAGTACTTC
CASSPRTSGVEQYF
>TRBV9|TRBJ2-1|NA|NA
TGTGCCAGCAGCGCTACCTCTTTCCTTTACAATGAGCAGTTCTTC
CASSATSFLYNEQFF
>TRBV9|TRBJ2-3|TRBD2|few
TGTGCCAGCAGCACCGGGGGGGGTATGGATACGCAGTATTTT
CASSTGGGMDTQYF
>TRBV6-2/TRBV6-3|TRBJ2-4|NA|few
TGTGCCAGCAGTTACTCGAAAGGGTTTGAAAACATTCAGTACTTC
CASSYSKGFENIQYF
>TRBV9|TRBJ2-1|NA|NA
TGTGCCAGCAGCGTAGAGGGTACTTACAATGAGCAGTTCTTC
CASSVEGTYNEQFF
>TRBV28|TRBJ1-1|NA|NA
TGTGCCAGCAAAACGGGAGACCGGCTTGTGGACACTGAAGCTTTCTTT
CASKTGDRLVDTEAFF
>TRBV5-1|TRBJ1-2|NA|NA
TGCGCCAGCAGTATGAAGGGGGTGTCTGGCGATGGCTACACCTTC
CASSMKGVSGDGYTF
>TRBV5-1|TRBJ2-3|TRBD1|NA
TGCGCCAGCAGATTCAGGGGGCGTATGGATACGCAGTATTTT
CASRFRGRMDTQYF
>TRBV7-2|TRBJ2-5|TRBD2|NA
TGTGCCAGCAGCTTAGAGGCTAGCGGGATGGGTGAGCAGTACTTC
CASSLEASGMGEQYF
>TRBV7-2|TRBJ1-6|NA|NA
TGTGCCGGCAGCCTCGACCGGAACAGACCCTTAAATAATTCACCCCTCCACTTT
CAGSLDRNRPLNNSPLHF
>TRBV12-5|TRBJ2-1|TRBD1|once
TGTGCTAGTGGTTGGGACAGCGGTGAGCAGTTCTTC
CASGWDSGEQFF
>TRBV7-8|TRBJ1-1|TRBD1|NA
TGTGCCAGCAGACAGACAGGGGGCACTGAAGCTTTCTTT
CASRQTGGTEAFF
>TRBV27|TRBJ1-1|NA|NA
TGTGCCAGCAGTGGTCCGCCTTCGCCGAACACTGAAGCTTTCTTT
CASSGPPSPNTEAFF
>TRBV14|TRBJ2-4|NA|NA
TGTGCCAGCAGCCAAGGTAGCGTGCGGTACTTC
CASSQGSVRYF
>TRBV5-1|TRBJ2-3|TRBD1|NA
TGCGCCAGCAGCTTGGCCCGAGGACAGGGGATAGATACGCAGTATTTT
CASSLARGQGIDTQYF
>TRBV28|TRBJ2-3|NA|few
TGTGCCACCGGGAGTGATACGCAGTATTTT
CATGSDTQYF
>TRBV11-3|TRBJ2-3|NA|few
TGTGCCAGCAGCTCGTTTCAGGACCCAGATACGCAGTATTTT
CASSSFQDPDTQYF
>TRBV2|TRBJ2-7|NA|NA
TGTGCCAGCAGTCAGGCGAGGAGTAACGAGCAGTACTTC
CASSQARSNEQYF
>TRBV7-9|TRBJ2-4|NA|NA
TGTGCCAGCGTTGCAGGGACGGGCATTCAGTACTTC
CASVAGTGIQYF
>TRBV30|TRBJ2-6|NA|NA
TGTGCCTGGAGTCCTCCCGGGGGCATTGGGGCCAACGTCCTGACTTTC
CAWSPPGGIGANVLTF